The clone carrying this TCR beta chain was observed once. CDR1 SGHTA and CDR2 FQGNSA come from the germline V gene. There are 13 residues in the CDR3. V lost 2 bases, J lost 3 bases, and 1 base stayed unmatched. Source study methods: Amplification with reference gene primers provided the estimates of nucleated cell counts. Repertoires were generated with immunoSEQ multiplex PCR, while TCRdb's copy carries only in-frame clones and drops some. For V, J and clone size, that table is used; D and trimming come from the DNA. The data show some 49,000 clones, with 81% seen just once and under 25% held by the top ten. The data are from a study of blood T cell repertoires in COVID-19. Across the whole study: Italy, Spain and the United States were the sources of the convalescent and acute COVID-19 samples. Nucleic acid was either cDNA or gDNA, and it came from T cells, B-cell-depleted T cells, or PBMCs.

This clonotype originated in an elderly woman with COVID-19, enrolled during active disease. The specimen was peripheral blood. The chain carries TRBV7-2 and TRBJ2-7, with 7 bases matching TRBD2. CDR3 residues: CASSLSGNYEQYF. Written as DNA, the CDR3 is TGTGCCAGCAGCTTAAGCGGGAACTACGAGCAGTACTTC.